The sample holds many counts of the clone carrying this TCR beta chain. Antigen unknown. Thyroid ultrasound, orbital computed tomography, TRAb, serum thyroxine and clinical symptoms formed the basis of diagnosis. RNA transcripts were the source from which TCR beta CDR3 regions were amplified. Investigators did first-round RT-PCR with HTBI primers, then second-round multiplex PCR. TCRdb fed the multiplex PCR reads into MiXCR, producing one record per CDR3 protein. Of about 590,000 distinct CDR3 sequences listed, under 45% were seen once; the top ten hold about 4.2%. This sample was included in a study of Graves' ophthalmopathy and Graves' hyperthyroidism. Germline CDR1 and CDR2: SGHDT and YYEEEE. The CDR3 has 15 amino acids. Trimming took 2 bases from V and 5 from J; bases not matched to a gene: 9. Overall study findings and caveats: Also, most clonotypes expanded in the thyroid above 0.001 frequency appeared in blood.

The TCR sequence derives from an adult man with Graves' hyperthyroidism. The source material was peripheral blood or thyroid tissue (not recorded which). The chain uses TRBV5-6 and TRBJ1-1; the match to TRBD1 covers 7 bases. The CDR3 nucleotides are TGTGCCAGCAGCTTAACAGGGGCCGATAGGACTGAAGCTTTCTTT. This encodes CASSLTGADRTEAFF.